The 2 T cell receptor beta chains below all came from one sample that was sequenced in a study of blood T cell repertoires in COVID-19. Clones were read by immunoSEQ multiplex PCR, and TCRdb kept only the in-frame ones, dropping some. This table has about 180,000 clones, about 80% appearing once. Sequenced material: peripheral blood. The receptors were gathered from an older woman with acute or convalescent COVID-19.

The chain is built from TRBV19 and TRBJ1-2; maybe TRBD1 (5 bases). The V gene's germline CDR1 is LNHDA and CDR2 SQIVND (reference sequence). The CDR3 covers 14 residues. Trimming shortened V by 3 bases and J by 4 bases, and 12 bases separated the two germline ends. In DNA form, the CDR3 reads TGTGCCAGTAGTATTGCCAGGGCCGGCTATGGCTACACCTTC. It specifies CASSIARAGYGYTF. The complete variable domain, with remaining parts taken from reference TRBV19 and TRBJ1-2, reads DGGITQSPKYLFRKEGQNVTLSCEQNLNHDAMYWYRQDPGQGLRLIYYSQIVNDFQKGDIAEGYSVSREKKESFPLTVTSAQKNPTAFYLCASSIARAGYGYTFGSGTRLTVV.

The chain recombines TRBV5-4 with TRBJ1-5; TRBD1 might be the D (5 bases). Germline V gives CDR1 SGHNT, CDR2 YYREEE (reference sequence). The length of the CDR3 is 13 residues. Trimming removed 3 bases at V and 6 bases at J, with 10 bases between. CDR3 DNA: TGTGCCAGCAGCTCACACGGGGGTCAGCCCCAGCATTTT. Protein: CASSSHGGQPQHF.